This T cell receptor beta chain was captured in a study of cytomegalovirus exposure and HLA in healthy donors. Study results and caveats: In a later analysis, several top co-occurrence clusters appeared linked to parvovirus B19, influenza, CMV and Epstein-Barr virus. Fewer N-insertions than the approximately 610-donor mean were reportedly shown by an Asian-associated ancestry cluster in a later analysis. A later analysis linked a missense variant in DCLRE1C to the trimming of TCR beta V and J genes.

With regard to this clone: Its specificity is unknown.

With 60 Vbeta and 13 Jbeta primers, the PCR was carried out. Original processing notes: Per a later analysis, the number of unique TCR beta chains was some 80 million, of which 10 million to 11 million were shared. TCRdb's table, derived via immunoSEQ multiplex PCR, lists solely in-frame clones and lacks some. The V and J calls and the clone size are those of that table, but D and trimming were determined from the DNA. The sample records 120,000 or so clones, approximately 80% being singletons. Germline CDR1 is MNHNY and CDR2 is SVGAGI (reference sequence). The CDR3 extends over 13 amino acids. V lost 4 bases and J lost 6; bases outside the gene matches: 2.

The sequence came from a man aged 50 or older in good health and CMV-seronegative. Specimen: PBMCs. The V gene is TRBV6-6, the J gene TRBJ2-1; 8 bases agree with TRBD2. CDR3: CASSWTSSNEQFF. In DNA form, the CDR3 reads TGTGCCAGCAGTTGGACTAGCTCCAATGAGCAGTTCTTC.